This T cell receptor beta chain stems from a study of response to subunit inactivated influenza vaccine. About this clonotype itself: Its antigen is currently unknown.

The CDR3 is made up of 13 amino acids. CDR1 is SEHNR and CDR2 is FQNEAQ in the germline V gene (reference sequence). The V and J ends lost 2 bases and 6 bases respectively, with 8 bases between them. Study-wide results and limits: With each seasonal influenza vaccination, the authors suggested, few new T cells are recruited.

TCRdb processed the RT-PCR reads anew with MiXCR; each CDR3 protein has one entry. The repertoire holds around 650,000 distinct CDR3 sequences, with 15% to 19% as singletons. The sample was PBMCs from blood, taken about 13 days after vaccination. The chain combines TRBV7-9 with TRBJ2-1; D remains ambiguous. This sequence originates from a man aged 45-60 years who received an inactivated influenza vaccine. CDR3 DNA: TGTGCCAGCAGCTTACACAATTCCAATGAGCAGTTCTTC. Its protein is CASSLHNSNEQFF.